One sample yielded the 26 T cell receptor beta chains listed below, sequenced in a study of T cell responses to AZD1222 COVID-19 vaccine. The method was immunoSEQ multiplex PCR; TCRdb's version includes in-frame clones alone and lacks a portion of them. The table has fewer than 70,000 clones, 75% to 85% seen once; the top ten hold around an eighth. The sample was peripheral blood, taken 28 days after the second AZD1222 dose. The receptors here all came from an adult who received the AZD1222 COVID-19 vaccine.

The CDR3 nucleotides read TGTGCCAGCAGACTGACAGGGAGCGGGGGCTACACCTTC. The encoded protein is CASRLTGSGGYTF. This rearrangement joins TRBV12-3 or TRBV12-4 to TRBJ1-2; the match to TRBD1 covers 7 bases. V lost 6 bases to trimming and J lost 8 bases; unmatched junction nucleotides: 9. The CDR3 consists of 13 residues.

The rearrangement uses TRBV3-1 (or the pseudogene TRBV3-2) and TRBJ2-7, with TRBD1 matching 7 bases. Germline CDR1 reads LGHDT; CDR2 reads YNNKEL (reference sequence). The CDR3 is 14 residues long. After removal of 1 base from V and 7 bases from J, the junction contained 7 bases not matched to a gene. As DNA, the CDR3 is TGTGCCAGCAGCCAAGGACAGGGAAAATGGGAGCAGTACTTC. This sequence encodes CASSQGQGKWEQYF.

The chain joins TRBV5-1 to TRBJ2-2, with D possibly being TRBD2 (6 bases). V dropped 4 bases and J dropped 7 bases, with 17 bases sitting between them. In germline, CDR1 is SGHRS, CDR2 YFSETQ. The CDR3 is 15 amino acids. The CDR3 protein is CASSPREFFGGELFF. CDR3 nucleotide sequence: TGCGCCAGCAGCCCCCGGGAGTTTTTCGGCGGGGAGCTGTTTTTT.

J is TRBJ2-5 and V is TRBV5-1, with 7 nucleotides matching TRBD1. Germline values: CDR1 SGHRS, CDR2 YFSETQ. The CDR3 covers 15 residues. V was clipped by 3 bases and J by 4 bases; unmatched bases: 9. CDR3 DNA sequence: TGCGCCAGCAGCTCGACAGGGACGGTCAGAGAGACCCAGTACTTC. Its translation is CASSSTGTVRETQYF.

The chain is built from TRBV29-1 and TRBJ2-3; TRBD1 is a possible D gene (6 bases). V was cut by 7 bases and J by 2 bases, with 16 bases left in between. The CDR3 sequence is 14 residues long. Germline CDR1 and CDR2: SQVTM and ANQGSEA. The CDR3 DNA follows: TGCAGCGGCCTTAGGGGGTCCCTCACAGATACGCAGTATTTT. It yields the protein CSGLRGSLTDTQYF.

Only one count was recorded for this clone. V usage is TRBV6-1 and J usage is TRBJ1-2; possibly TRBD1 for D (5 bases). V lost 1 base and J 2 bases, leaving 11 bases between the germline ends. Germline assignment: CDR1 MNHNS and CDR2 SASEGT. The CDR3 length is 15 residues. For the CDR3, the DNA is TGTGCCAGCAGTGAAGGGGGGATGCTCAACTATGGCTACACCTTC. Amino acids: CASSEGGMLNYGYTF.

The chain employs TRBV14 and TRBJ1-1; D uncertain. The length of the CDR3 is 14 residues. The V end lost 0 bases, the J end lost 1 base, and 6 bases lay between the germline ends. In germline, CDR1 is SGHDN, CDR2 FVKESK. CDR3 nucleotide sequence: TGTGCCAGCAGCCAAGATATAGGGAACACTGAAGCTTTCTTT. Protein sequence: CASSQDIGNTEAFF.

The CDR3 region has the DNA TGCGCCAGCAGCCAACTGGCGGCCACGAACCTCGGCTACACCTTC. Translating gives CASSQLAATNLGYTF. The chain joins TRBV4-3 to TRBJ1-2; D is ambiguous. The CDR3 contains 15 residues. Deletions cut 2 bases from V and 8 bases from J, with 18 bases between. CDR1 and CDR2 (germline): LGHNA, YSLEER.

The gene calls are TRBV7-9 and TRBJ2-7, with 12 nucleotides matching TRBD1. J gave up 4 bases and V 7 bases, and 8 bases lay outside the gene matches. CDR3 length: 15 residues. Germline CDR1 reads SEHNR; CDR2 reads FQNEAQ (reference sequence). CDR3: CASTAPGQGAYEQYF. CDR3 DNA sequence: TGTGCCAGCACTGCACCGGGACAGGGGGCTTACGAGCAGTACTTC.

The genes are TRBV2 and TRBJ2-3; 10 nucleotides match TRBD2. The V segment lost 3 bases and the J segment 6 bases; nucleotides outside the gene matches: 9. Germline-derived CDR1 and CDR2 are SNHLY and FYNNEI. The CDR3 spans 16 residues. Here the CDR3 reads CASSDLSSGGWDTQYF. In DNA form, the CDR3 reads TGTGCCAGCAGTGATCTGTCTAGCGGGGGATGGGATACGCAGTATTTT.

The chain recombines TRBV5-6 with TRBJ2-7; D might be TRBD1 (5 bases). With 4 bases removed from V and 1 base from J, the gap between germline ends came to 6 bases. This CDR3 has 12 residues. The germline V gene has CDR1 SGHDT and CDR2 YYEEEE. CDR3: CASSPGSYEQYF. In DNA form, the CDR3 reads TGTGCCAGCAGCCCAGGGTCCTACGAGCAGTACTTC.

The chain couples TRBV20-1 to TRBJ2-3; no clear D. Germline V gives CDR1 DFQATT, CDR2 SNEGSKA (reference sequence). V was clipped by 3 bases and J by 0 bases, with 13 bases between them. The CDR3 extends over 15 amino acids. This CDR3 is CSASGRTGSTDTQYF. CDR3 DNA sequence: TGCAGTGCTAGTGGACGGACCGGAAGCACAGATACGCAGTATTTT.

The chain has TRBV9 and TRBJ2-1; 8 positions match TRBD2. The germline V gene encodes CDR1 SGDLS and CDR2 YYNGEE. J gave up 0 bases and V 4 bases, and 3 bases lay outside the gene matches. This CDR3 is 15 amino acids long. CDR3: CASSLAGSSYNEQFF. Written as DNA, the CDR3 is TGTGCCAGCAGCCTAGCGGGCAGCTCCTACAATGAGCAGTTCTTC.

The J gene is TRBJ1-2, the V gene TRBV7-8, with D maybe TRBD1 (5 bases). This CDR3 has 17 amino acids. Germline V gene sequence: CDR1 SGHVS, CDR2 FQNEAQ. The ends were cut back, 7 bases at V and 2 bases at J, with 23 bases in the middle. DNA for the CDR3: TGTGCCAGCAACCGAGCGGTTGGGGGGGTTGTAAACTATGGCTACACCTTC. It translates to CASNRAVGGVVNYGYTF.

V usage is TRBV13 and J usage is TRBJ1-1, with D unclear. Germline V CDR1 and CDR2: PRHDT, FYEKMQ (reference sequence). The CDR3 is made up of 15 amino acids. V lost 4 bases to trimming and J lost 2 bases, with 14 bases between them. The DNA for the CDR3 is TGTGCCAGCAGCTCGGCGGGGTACGAAAACACTGAAGCTTTCTTT. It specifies CASSSAGYENTEAFF.

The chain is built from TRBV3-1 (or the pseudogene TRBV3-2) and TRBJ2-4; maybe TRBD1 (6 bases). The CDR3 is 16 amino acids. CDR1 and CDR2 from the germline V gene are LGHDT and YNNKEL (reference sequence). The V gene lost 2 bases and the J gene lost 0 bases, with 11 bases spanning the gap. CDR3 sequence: CASSQQGQLAKNIQYF. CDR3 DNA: TGTGCCAGCAGCCAACAGGGACAACTAGCCAAAAACATTCAGTACTTC.

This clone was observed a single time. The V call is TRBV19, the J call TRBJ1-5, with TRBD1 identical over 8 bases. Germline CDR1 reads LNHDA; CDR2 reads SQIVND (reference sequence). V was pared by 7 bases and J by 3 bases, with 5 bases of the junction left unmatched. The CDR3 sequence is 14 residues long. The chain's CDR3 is CASKSTGDNQPQHF. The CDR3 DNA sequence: TGTGCCAGTAAATCGACAGGGGACAATCAGCCCCAGCATTTT.

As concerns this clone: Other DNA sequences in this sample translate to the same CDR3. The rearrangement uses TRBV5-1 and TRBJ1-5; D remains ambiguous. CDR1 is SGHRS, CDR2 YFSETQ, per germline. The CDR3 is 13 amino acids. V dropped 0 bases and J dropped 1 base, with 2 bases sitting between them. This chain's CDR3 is CASSLGSNQPQHF. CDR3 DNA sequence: TGCGCCAGCAGCTTGGGGAGCAATCAGCCCCAGCATTTT.

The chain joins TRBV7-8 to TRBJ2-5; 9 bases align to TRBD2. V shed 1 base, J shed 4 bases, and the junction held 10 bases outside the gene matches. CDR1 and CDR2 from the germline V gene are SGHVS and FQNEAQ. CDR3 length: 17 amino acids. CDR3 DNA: TGTGCCAGCAGCTTAGAGTTCGGCGGGGGGGCTATAGAGACCCAGTACTTC. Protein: CASSLEFGGGAIETQYF.

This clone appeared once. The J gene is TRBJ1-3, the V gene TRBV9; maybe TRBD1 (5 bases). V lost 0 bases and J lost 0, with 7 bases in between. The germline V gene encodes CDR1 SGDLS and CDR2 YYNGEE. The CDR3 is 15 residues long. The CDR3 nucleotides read TGTGCCAGCAGCGTAGGGGGCGGCTCTGGAAACACCATATATTTT. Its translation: CASSVGGGSGNTIYF.

The CDR3 nucleotides are TGTGCCAGCAGCTTAAGCTCTGGAAACACCATATATTTT. As protein: CASSLSSGNTIYF. The chain joins TRBV7-2 to TRBJ1-3, with no clear D. Looked up from germline, CDR1 is SGHTA and CDR2 is FQGNSA. V lost 2 bases and J 0 bases, leaving 2 bases between the germline ends. The CDR3 contains 13 residues.

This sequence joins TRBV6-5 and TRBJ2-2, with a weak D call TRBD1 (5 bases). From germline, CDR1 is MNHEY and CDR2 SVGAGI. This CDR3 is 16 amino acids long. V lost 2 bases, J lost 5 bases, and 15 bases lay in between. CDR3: CASSYGQGFLTGELFF. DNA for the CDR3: TGTGCCAGCAGTTACGGGCAGGGTTTTTTGACCGGGGAGCTGTTTTTT.

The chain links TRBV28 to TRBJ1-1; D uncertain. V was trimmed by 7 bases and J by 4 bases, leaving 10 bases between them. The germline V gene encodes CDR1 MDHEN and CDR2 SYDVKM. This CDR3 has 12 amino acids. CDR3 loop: CASTSRGTEAFF. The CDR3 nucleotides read TGTGCCAGCACCTCACGGGGCACTGAAGCTTTCTTT.

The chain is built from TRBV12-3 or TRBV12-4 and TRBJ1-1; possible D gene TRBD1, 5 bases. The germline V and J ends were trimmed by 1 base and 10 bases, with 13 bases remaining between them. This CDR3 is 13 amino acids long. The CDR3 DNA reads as TGTGCCAGCAGTTTAGTACAGGAGGGTGCAGCTTTCTTT. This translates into CASSLVQEGAAFF.

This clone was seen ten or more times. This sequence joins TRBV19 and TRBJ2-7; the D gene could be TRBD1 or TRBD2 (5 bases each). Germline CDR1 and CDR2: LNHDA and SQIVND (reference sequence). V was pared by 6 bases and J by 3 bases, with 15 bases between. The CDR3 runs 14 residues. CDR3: CASSPFGGNYEQYF. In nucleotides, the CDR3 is TGTGCCAGTAGCCCTTTTGGGGGAAACTACGAGCAGTACTTC.

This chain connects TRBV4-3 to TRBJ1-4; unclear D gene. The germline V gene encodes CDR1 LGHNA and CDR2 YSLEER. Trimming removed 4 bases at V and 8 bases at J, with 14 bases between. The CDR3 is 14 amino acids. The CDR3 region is CASSPGGMWEKLFF. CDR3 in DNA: TGCGCCAGCAGCCCCGGCGGCATGTGGGAAAAACTGTTTTTT.